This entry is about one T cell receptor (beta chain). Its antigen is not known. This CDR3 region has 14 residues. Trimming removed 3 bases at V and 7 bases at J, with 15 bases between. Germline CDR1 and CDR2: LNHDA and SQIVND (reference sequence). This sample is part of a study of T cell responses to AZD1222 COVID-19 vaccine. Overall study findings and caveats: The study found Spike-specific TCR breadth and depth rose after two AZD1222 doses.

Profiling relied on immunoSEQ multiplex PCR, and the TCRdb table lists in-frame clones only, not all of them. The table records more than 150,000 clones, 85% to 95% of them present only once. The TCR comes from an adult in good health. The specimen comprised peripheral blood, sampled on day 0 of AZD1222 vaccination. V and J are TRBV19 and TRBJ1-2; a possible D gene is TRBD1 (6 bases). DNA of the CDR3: TGTGCCAGTAGTATGAGACAGGCTAATGCTGGCTACACCTTC. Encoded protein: CASSMRQANAGYTF.